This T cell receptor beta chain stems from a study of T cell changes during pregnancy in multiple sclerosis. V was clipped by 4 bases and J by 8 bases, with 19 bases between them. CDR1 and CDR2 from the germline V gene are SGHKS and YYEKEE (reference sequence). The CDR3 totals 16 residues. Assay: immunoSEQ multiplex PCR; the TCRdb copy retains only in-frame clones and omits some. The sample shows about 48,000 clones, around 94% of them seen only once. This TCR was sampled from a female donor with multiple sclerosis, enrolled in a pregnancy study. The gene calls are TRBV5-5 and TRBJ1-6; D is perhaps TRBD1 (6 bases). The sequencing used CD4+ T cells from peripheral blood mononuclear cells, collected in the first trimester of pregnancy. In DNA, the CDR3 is TGTGCCAGCAGCCCGATACCGGGACATTGGGATTCACCCCTCCACTTT. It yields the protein CASSPIPGHWDSPLHF.